This T cell receptor beta chain came from a study of Graves' ophthalmopathy and Graves' hyperthyroidism. CDR1 DFQATT and CDR2 SNEGSKA come from the germline V gene (reference sequence). This CDR3 contains 15 residues. After removal of 0 bases from V and 6 bases from J, the junction contained 9 bases not matched to a gene. This clonotype has ten or more counts. TCR beta CDR3 regions were amplified from RNA transcripts. An initial RT-PCR round employing HTBI primers preceded a second-round multiplex PCR. TCRdb re-analysed the multiplex PCR reads in MiXCR, keeping a single row per CDR3 protein. The table shows some 48,000 distinct CDR3 sequences, with around 48% occurring only once.

The V gene is TRBV20-1, the J gene TRBJ2-3; 7 bases are a match to TRBD2. This TCR was sampled from an adult man with Graves' ophthalmopathy. Material for sequencing was peripheral blood. CDR3 DNA: TGCAGTGCTAGAGATCTCGCGGGGGTCGCGGATACGCAGTATTTT. Amino acid sequence: CSARDLAGVADTQYF.